Reported below is one T cell receptor beta chain. Original analysis: Quantification of nucleated cells was approximated via reference gene primer amplification. Libraries were prepared by immunoSEQ multiplex PCR; TCRdb keeps only in-frame clonotypes and omits some of them. From that table come the V and J calls and clone size; the DNA was used to work out D and trimming. Found here are 200,000 to 250,000 clones, about 85% of them singletons; the top ten hold about a sixth. Germline V gene data show CDR1 as GTSNPN and CDR2 as SVGIG (reference sequence). Trimming stripped 0 bases from V and 2 bases from J, with 9 bases between. The CDR3 has 14 amino acids. The sample comes from a study of blood T cell repertoires in COVID-19.

The sample was peripheral blood. This clonotype was obtained from an elderly woman with active or convalescent COVID-19. The chain couples TRBV30 to TRBJ2-3; D uncertain. The CDR3 loop reads CAWSVSSVTDTQYF. CDR3 nucleotide sequence: TGTGCCTGGAGTGTATCCAGCGTCACAGATACGCAGTATTTT.